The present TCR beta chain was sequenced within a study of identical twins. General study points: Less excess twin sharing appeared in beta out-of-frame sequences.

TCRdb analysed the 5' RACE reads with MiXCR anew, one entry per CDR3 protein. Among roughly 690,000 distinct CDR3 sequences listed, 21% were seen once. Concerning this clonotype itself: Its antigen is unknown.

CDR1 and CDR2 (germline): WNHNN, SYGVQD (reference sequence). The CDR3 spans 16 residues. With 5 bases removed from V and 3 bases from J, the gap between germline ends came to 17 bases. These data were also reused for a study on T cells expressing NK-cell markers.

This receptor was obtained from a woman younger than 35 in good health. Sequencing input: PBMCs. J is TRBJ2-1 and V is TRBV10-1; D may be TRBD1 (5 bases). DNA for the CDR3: TGCGCCAGCAGTCCGTCGACAGCGAGGAGCTACAATGAGCAGTTCTTC. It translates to CASSPSTARSYNEQFF.